These T cell receptor beta chains were read from a single sample in a study of shared clonotypes between healthy human individuals. TCRdb's table, derived via immunoSEQ multiplex PCR, lists solely in-frame clones and lacks some. In the table there are about 960,000 clones, 76% of which are singletons. Sequencing was carried out using memory CD4+ T cells sorted from blood. These receptors were taken from a man aged 18 to 29 in good health. Each CDR3 is given with its conserved first and last residue. The D gene is left open where the match is weak. Some rows mark clone size as missing; the rest say once, few, many or name a class of expanded clone.

>-|TRBV27|TRBJ1-2|few
TGTGCCAGCAGTCGAGGGGGACCGCTCTATGGCTACACCTTC
CASSRGGPLYGYTF
>TRBD1|TRBV10-3|TRBJ2-2|-
TGTGCCATCAGACAGGGGAGCACCGGGGAGCTGTTTTTT
CAIRQGSTGELFF
>-|TRBV27|TRBJ1-1|few
TGTGCCAGCAGTTTGGCTTTGGGGGGCGCGGGGACTGAAGCTTTCTTT
CASSLALGGAGTEAFF
>TRBD1|TRBV2|TRBJ1-1|-
TGTGCCAGCAGTGGACAGGGAGGCACTGAAGCTTTCTTT
CASSGQGGTEAFF
>-|TRBV5-4|TRBJ2-1|few
TGTGCCAGCAGGTCGGGCGACCGGTCGGGCTCCTACAATGAGCAGTTCTTC
CASRSGDRSGSYNEQFF
>-|TRBV27|TRBJ1-5|many
TGTGCCAGCAGTACAAACAATCAGCCCCAGCATTTT
CASSTNNQPQHF
>-|TRBV7-2|TRBJ1-6|many
TGTGCCAGCAGTCTTCGGGACGGTTCACCCCTCCACTTT
CASSLRDGSPLHF
>TRBD1|TRBV5-1|TRBJ2-7|-
TGCGCCAGCAGCTTCAACAGGGGATTCTACGAGCAGTACTTC
CASSFNRGFYEQYF
>TRBD1|TRBV18|TRBJ1-1|-
TGTGCCAGCTCATCCCGGGACAGAGACACTGAAGCTTTCTTT
CASSSRDRDTEAFF
>-|TRBV5-6|TRBJ1-4|-
TGTGCCAGCAACGTGGGGGGAAGGGGTGAAAAACTGTTTTTT
CASNVGGRGEKLFF
>-|TRBV6-1|TRBJ2-5|-
TGTGCCAGCAGATCAGGGGGAGGCGAGACCCAGTACTTC
CASRSGGGETQYF
>-|TRBV27|TRBJ2-2|-
TGTGCCAGCAGTCTAGGCCGTTGGGCAGGGATGACCGGGGAGCTGTTTTTT
CASSLGRWAGMTGELFF
>-|TRBV6-7|TRBJ1-5|once
TGTGCCAGCAGTCACGAAGGGGGGGCCAATCAGCCCCAGCATTTT
CASSHEGGANQPQHF
>TRBD1|TRBV6-1|TRBJ1-6|-
TGTGCCAGCAGTGAAATAGGGGGCAATGGGACACCCCTCCACTTT
CASSEIGGNGTPLHF
>-|TRBV7-2|TRBJ2-1|-
TGTGCCAGCAGCGAAGGGGGGGCCGTGACGAATGAGCAGTTCTTC
CASSEGGAVTNEQFF
>TRBD2|TRBV7-9|TRBJ2-7|-
TGTGCCAGCAGCCGCGGACTAGCGGGCCAAGCCTACGAGCAGTACTTC
CASSRGLAGQAYEQYF
>TRBD1|TRBV4-1|TRBJ2-7|few
TGCGCCAGCAGCCAAGATCCGTTCCGGGACAGGGTGCGATACGAGCAGTACTTC
CASSQDPFRDRVRYEQYF
>-|TRBV4-2|TRBJ1-5|few
TGTGCCAGCAGCCAAGATGCCCAGGGCAATCAGCCCCAGCATTTT
CASSQDAQGNQPQHF
>-|TRBV7-9|TRBJ2-2|-
TGTGCCAGCAGCAAAGATAATCCTAACACCGGGGAGCTGTTTTTT
CASSKDNPNTGELFF
>TRBD2|TRBV4-1|TRBJ2-7|-
TGCGCCAGCAGCCAAGATAAGGGTCTAGCGGGGGAGGACGAGCAGTACTTC
CASSQDKGLAGEDEQYF
>-|TRBV6-1|TRBJ2-7|-
TGTGCCAGCAGTGAATTTGATGGAGAGGGCTGGTACGAGCAGTACTTC
CASSEFDGEGWYEQYF
>TRBD2|TRBV27|TRBJ2-7|-
TGTGCCAGCAGCAGAAGGACAGGGACTAGCGTCTACGAGCAGTACTTC
CASSRRTGTSVYEQYF
>-|TRBV4-1|TRBJ1-4|few
TGCGCCAGCAGCCAGCCCCCCGGGTCAACTAATGAAAAACTGTTTTTT
CASSQPPGSTNEKLFF
>-|TRBV5-6|TRBJ1-5|-
TGTGCCAGCAGCTTGGGCCTGAAGAATCAGCCCCAGCATTTT
CASSLGLKNQPQHF
>-|TRBV5-1|TRBJ2-5|-
TGCGCCAGCAGCTTGGGCTCTCCGGGACTGACTCAAGAGACCCAGTACTTC
CASSLGSPGLTQETQYF
>-|TRBV5-1|TRBJ2-5|once
TGCGCCAGCAGATCCCCAGTAGGGCAAGAGACCCAGTACTTC
CASRSPVGQETQYF
>TRBD2|TRBV27|TRBJ2-2|-
TGTGCCAGCAGTTTTACTAGCGTCACCGGGGAGCTGTTTTTT
CASSFTSVTGELFF
>TRBD1|TRBV9|TRBJ1-1|-
TGTGCCAGCAGCCCCGAAAGGACAGGGAACCTCGAGACTTTCTTT
CASSPERTGNLETFF
>TRBD1|TRBV5-1|TRBJ1-4|-
TGCGCCAGCAGCTTGACCCCGGGACAGGGATTCGGAAAACTGTTTTTT
CASSLTPGQGFGKLFF